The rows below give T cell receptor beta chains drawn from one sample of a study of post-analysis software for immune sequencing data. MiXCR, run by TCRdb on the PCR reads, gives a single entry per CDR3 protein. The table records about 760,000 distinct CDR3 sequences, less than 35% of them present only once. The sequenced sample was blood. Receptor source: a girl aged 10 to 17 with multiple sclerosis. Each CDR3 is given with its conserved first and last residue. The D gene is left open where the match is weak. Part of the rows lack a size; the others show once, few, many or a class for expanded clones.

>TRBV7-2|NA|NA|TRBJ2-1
CASSSGTNEQFF
TGTGCCAGCAGCTCCGGGACCAATGAGCAGTTCTTC
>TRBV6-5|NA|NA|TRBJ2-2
CASSYGLGGAGELFF
TGTGCCAGCAGTTACGGGCTCGGTGGGGCCGGGGAGCTGTTTTTT
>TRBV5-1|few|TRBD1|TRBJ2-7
CASSLGHRGFEQYF
TGCGCCAGCAGCTTGGGACACAGGGGGTTCGAGCAGTACTTC
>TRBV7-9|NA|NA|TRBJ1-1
CASSSEGTEAFF
TGTGCCAGCAGCTCGGAGGGGACTGAAGCTTTCTTT
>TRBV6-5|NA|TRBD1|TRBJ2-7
CASSYGTGGIVDYEQYF
TGTGCCAGCAGTTACGGGACAGGGGGGATTGTGGACTACGAGCAGTACTTC
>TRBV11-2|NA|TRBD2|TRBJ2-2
CASSFTISGRGFTGELFF
TGTGCCAGCAGCTTCACAATTAGCGGGAGAGGATTCACCGGGGAGCTGTTTTTT
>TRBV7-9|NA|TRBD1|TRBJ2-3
CASSSPGQGARGTQYF
TGTGCCAGCAGCTCCCCGGGACAGGGGGCTCGGGGTACGCAGTATTTT
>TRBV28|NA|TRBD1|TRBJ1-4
CASSLLQGGDEKLFF
TGTGCCAGCAGTTTGTTACAGGGGGGGGATGAAAAACTGTTTTTT
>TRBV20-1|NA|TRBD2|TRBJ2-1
CSASGGEIHEQFF
TGCAGTGCTAGCGGGGGGGAAATCCATGAGCAGTTCTTC
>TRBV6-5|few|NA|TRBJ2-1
CASSKTYRASYNEQFF
TGTGCCAGCAGTAAAACCTACAGGGCCTCCTACAATGAGCAGTTCTTC
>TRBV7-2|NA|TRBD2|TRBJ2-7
CASSFSGVYEQYF
TGTGCCAGCAGCTTTAGCGGGGTTTACGAGCAGTACTTC
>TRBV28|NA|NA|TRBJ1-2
CASSFRFGYTF
TGTGCCAGCAGTTTTAGGTTTGGCTACACCTTC
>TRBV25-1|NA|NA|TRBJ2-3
CATWERGTDTQYF
TGTGCCACATGGGAGCGAGGCACAGATACGCAGTATTTT
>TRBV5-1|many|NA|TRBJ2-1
CASRPLDRDNEQFF
TGTGCCAGCAGACCATTGGACAGAGACAATGAGCAGTTCTTC
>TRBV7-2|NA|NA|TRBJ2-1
CASSRRGDEQFF
TGTGCCAGCAGCCGTAGGGGCGATGAGCAGTTCTTC
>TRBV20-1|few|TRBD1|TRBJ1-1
CSAATGVTEAFF
TGCAGTGCTGCTACAGGGGTCACTGAAGCTTTCTTT
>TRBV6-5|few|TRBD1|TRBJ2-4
CASSWDRKNIQYF
TGTGCCAGCAGTTGGGACAGAAAAAACATTCAGTACTTC
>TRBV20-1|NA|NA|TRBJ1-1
CLWGGHGSGEAFF
TGCCTCTGGGGTGGACATGGGTCAGGGGAAGCTTTCTTT
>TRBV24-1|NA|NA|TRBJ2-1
CATSDRDGSSYNEQFF
TGTGCCACCAGTGATCGGGACGGGAGCTCCTACAATGAGCAGTTCTTC
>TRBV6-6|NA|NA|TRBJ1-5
CASSYGGGREPQHF
TGTGCCAGCAGTTATGGGGGGGGACGGGAGCCCCAGCATTTT
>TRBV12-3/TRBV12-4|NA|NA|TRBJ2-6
CASSQNRVGNSGANVLTF
TGTGCCAGCAGCCAGAATCGGGTGGGCAACTCTGGGGCCAACGTCCTGACTTTC
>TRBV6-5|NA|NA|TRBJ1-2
CASSYSNLLSNYGYTF
TGTGCCAGCAGTTACTCGAATTTGCTCTCTAACTATGGCTACACCTTC
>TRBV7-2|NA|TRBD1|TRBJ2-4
CASSRTGTGAFLAKNIQYF
TGTGCCAGCAGCCGAACCGGGACAGGGGCCTTCCTAGCCAAAAACATTCAGTACTTC
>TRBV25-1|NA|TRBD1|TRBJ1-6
CASSDGTGLHF
TGTGCCAGCAGTGACGGGACAGGACTCCACTTT
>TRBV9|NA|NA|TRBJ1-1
CASSVKGRNTGAFF
TGTGCCAGCAGCGTAAAGGGGAGGAACACTGGAGCTTTCTTT
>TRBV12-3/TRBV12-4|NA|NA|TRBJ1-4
CACSLRESDEKLFF
TGTGCCTGCAGTTTACGGGAATCCGATGAAAAACTGTTTTTT
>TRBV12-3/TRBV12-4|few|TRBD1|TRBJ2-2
CASTRQGVDTGELFF
TGTGCCAGCACCCGACAGGGAGTGGATACCGGGGAGCTGTTTTTT
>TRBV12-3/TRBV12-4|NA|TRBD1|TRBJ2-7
CASSSGTGVKKYF
TGTGCCAGCAGTTCCGGGACAGGAGTTAAGAAGTACTTC
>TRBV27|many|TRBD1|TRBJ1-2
CASAKPGTGGYTF
TGTGCCAGCGCCAAGCCCGGGACAGGCGGCTACACCTTC
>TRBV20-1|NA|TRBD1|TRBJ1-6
CSARVAGGNNSPLHF
TGCAGTGCTAGGGTGGCAGGGGGCAATAATTCACCCCTCCACTTT